The T cell receptor beta chain under discussion was sequenced for a study of T cell responses to AZD1222 COVID-19 vaccine. Study overall: Recipients boosted at about 4 weeks or about 12 weeks are pooled.

Worth noting for this clone: Antigen: not known.

V gave up 6 bases and J gave up 6 bases; unmatched junction bases: 5. This CDR3 has 12 residues. Germline lookup yields CDR1 SQVTM and CDR2 ANQGSEA. Using immunoSEQ multiplex PCR, the repertoire was profiled, and TCRdb retains in-frame clones only, with some absent. The sample holds over 100,000 clones, 75% to 90% seen once. General study results and limits: Without day 14 samples, only post-peak T cell repertoires were studied. A mostly white British donor set with more females was recruited, and clonal diversity was possibly underestimated. Following two doses of AZD1222, Spike-specific TCR breadth and depth rose.

Sequences were derived from peripheral blood, sampled on day 0 of AZD1222 vaccination. This clonotype was obtained from an adult in good health. The chain has TRBV29-1 and TRBJ1-2, with TRBD1 matching over 9 bases. CDR3 residues: CSVHTGGDGYTF. The CDR3 DNA reads as TGCAGCGTCCACACAGGGGGCGATGGCTACACCTTC.